These 32 T cell receptor beta chains were all obtained from the same sample, sequenced in a study of blood T cells in healthy people across ages. Combining a sample-barcoded 5' primer with a J-beta primer mix, a second PCR ran for about 7 to 11 cycles. TCRdb independently ran MiXCR on the 5' RACE reads; one entry per CDR3 protein. The sample lists over a million distinct CDR3 sequences; about 40% were seen once. The sample was blood. The receptors derive from a woman between 18 and 30 years old in good health.

This rearrangement joins TRBV7-2 to TRBJ2-7, with 8 bases aligning to TRBD2. V dropped 1 base and J dropped 6; count of bases not matched to a gene: 14. CDR1 and CDR2 (germline): SGHTA, FQGNSA. The CDR3 spans 17 residues. CDR3 residues: CASSLDGDSGSLVEQYF. CDR3 nucleotides: TGTGCCAGCAGCTTAGACGGCGACAGCGGGAGCTTGGTCGAGCAGTACTTC.

The chain has TRBV20-1 and TRBJ2-1; TRBD1 matches 8 bases. With the DNA end fitting TRBJ2-7 better, the J assignment may be wrong. The CDR3 is 13 amino acids. Germline V CDR1 and CDR2: DFQATT, SNEGSKA (reference sequence). CDR3 protein: CSARGTGHNEQYF. As DNA, the CDR3 is TGCAGTGCTAGGGGGACAGGCCACAATGAGCAGTACTTC.

The J gene is TRBJ2-1, the V gene TRBV6-5; 9 nucleotides line up with TRBD2. The trim removed 5 bases at V and 5 bases at J, leaving 10 bases unmatched. In germline, CDR1 is MNHEY, CDR2 SVGAGI. The CDR3 runs 16 residues. The CDR3 DNA is TGTGCCAGCAGTACGGAGGGGACTAGCCTCGACAATGAGCAGTTCTTC. Encoded protein: CASSTEGTSLDNEQFF.

This chain links TRBV11-2 with TRBJ2-7, with 7 bases fitting TRBD1. V lost 5 bases to trimming and J lost 2 bases; unmatched junction nucleotides: 18. Germline loops: CDR1 SGHAT, CDR2 FQNNGV. The CDR3 is 18 residues long. The CDR3 DNA reads TGTGCCAGCAGCAGTTTGGCCTCCGACAGGGCCCAAACCTACGAGCAGTACTTC. Protein sequence: CASSSLASDRAQTYEQYF.

The chain has TRBV20-1 and TRBJ2-7, with 7 bases matching TRBD2. This CDR3 contains 14 residues. The germline gives CDR1 DFQATT, CDR2 SNEGSKA (reference sequence). Trimming removed 6 bases from V and 5 bases from J; junction bases left unmatched: 13. This CDR3 reads CSARAGTTLNEQYF. DNA for the CDR3: TGCAGTGCGAGGGCGGGGACTACATTGAACGAGCAGTACTTC.

This chain uses TRBV5-1 with TRBJ1-1; D is unresolved. V lost 2 bases, J lost 0 bases, and 11 bases lay in between. The CDR3 consists of 15 residues. The germline V gene has CDR1 SGHRS and CDR2 YFSETQ. CDR3 sequence reads: CASSFERAMNTEAFF. The CDR3 coding sequence is TGCGCCAGCAGCTTTGAACGGGCTATGAACACTGAAGCTTTCTTT.

This clonotype was seen only a few times. The chain joins TRBV11-2 to TRBJ2-3; TRBD2 matches 10 bases. The CDR3 is 20 amino acids. Trimming cost V 5 bases and J 0 bases; bases outside gene matches: 17. Germline lookup yields CDR1 SGHAT and CDR2 FQNNGV. DNA for the CDR3: TGTGCCAGCAGCCGTACCCCATCTAGCGGGGGCCCCAAAAGCACAGATACGCAGTATTTT. Translating it yields CASSRTPSSGGPKSTDTQYF.

As for this clonotype: The junction and the germline gene differ at one end; a read error may be behind it. The chain uses TRBV29-1 and TRBJ2-3, with 10 nucleotides matching TRBD2. The CDR3 sequence is 17 residues long. CDR1 and CDR2 (germline): SQVTM, ANQGSEA. The CDR3: CSVVGSGGSISTDTQYF. As DNA, the CDR3 is TGCAGCGTTGTTGGTAGCGGGGGGTCCATTTCCACAGATACACAGTATTTT.

The V gene is TRBV6-1, the J gene TRBJ2-7; D remains ambiguous. This CDR3 has 14 residues. Trimming removed 0 bases from V and 4 bases from J, with 10 bases in between. Germline V gene sequence: CDR1 MNHNS, CDR2 SASEGT. The CDR3 nucleotides are TGTGCCAGCAGTGAAGCATGGGAATGGTACGAGCAGTACTTC. This translates into CASSEAWEWYEQYF.

This clonotype was counted between two and nine times. V and J are TRBV11-2 and TRBJ1-2; 11 positions match TRBD1. CDR1 and CDR2 from the germline V gene are SGHAT and FQNNGV. The CDR3 loop spans 17 amino acids. Unmatched junction bases numbered 10, after V lost 5 bases and J lost 2 bases. The CDR3 DNA follows: TGTGCCAGCAGCCCAACAAGGACAGGGGGCGGAAACTATGGCTACACCTTC. It encodes CASSPTRTGGGNYGYTF.

This chain joins TRBV5-6 and TRBJ2-7; a possible D gene is TRBD2 (5 bases). The end of the DNA aligns better with TRBJ2-5, so the J call may be wrong. The CDR3 has 14 amino acids. In germline, CDR1 is SGHDT, CDR2 YYEEEE. Here the CDR3 reads CASSLANGGETQYF. The CDR3, as DNA: TGTGCCAGCAGCTTGGCCAACGGAGGCGAGACCCAGTACTTC.

The V gene is TRBV7-9, the J gene TRBJ1-2; 9 bases align to TRBD1. Germline V CDR1 and CDR2: SEHNR, FQNEAQ (reference sequence). The CDR3 is made up of 17 amino acids. The J segment lost 5 bases and the V segment lost 0 bases, leaving 10 bases of the junction unmatched. CDR3 coding DNA: TGTGCCAGCAGCTTAGCTGGGACAGGGCCGGAGAAATATGGCTACACCTTC. Protein product: CASSLAGTGPEKYGYTF.

This chain joins TRBV12-3 or TRBV12-4 and TRBJ1-3; D not certain. V lost 1 base and J lost 6, with 7 bases in between. CDR3 length equals 13 residues. CDR3 DNA sequence: TGTGCCAGCAGTTTAGGGCGGGCAAACACCATATATTTT. It encodes CASSLGRANTIYF.

The V gene is TRBV10-3, the J gene TRBJ1-2, with 7 bases that match TRBD1. The germline gives CDR1 ENHRY, CDR2 SYGVKD. V lost 4 bases to trimming and J lost 4 bases; unmatched junction nucleotides: 9. The CDR3 is 15 amino acids. The CDR3 reads CAISGLTGNLYGYTF. In DNA form, the CDR3 reads TGTGCCATCAGTGGGTTGACAGGGAACCTCTATGGCTACACCTTC.

The chain joins TRBV4-1 to TRBJ2-4, with 9 positions matching TRBD1. Germline trimming cut 2 bases from V and 0 bases from J; bases unmatched to any gene: 14. The germline CDR1 and CDR2 sequences are MGHRA and YSYEKL. CDR3 size: 20 residues. The CDR3 spells CASSQLPGQGKGLAKNIQYF. The CDR3 DNA reads TGCGCCAGCAGCCAACTACCGGGACAGGGTAAGGGGCTAGCCAAAAACATTCAGTACTTC.

This clonotype was counted between two and nine times. The chain combines TRBV12-3 or TRBV12-4 with TRBJ2-1; 9 bases are a match to TRBD1. This CDR3 has 15 amino acids. V lost 5 bases to trimming and J lost 7 bases; unmatched junction nucleotides: 9. For the CDR3, the DNA is TGTGCCAGCAGTGCGACAGGGGGTCCCTTGAATGAGCAGTTCTTC. It is translated as CASSATGGPLNEQFF.

Only a few counts were recorded for this clonotype. The chain couples TRBV7-9 to TRBJ1-4, with D maybe TRBD1 (6 bases). V was clipped by 7 bases and J by 7 bases, with 13 bases between them. Germline CDR1 SEHNR, CDR2 FQNEAQ (reference sequence). This CDR3 is 13 amino acids long. CDR3 residues: CASTGQGTEKLFF. CDR3 bases: TGTGCCAGCACTGGGCAGGGGACTGAAAAACTGTTTTTT.

The V gene is TRBV7-6, the J gene TRBJ2-6; D is perhaps TRBD1 (6 bases). Per the germline V gene, CDR1 is SGHVS and CDR2 is FNYEAQ. The CDR3 runs 17 residues. Trimming left V 5 bases short and J 0 bases short, with 14 bases between. The CDR3 DNA follows: TGTGCCAGCAGCATACACGACAGGAGCTCTGGGGCCAACGTCCTGACTTTC. Amino acids: CASSIHDRSSGANVLTF.

The chain has TRBV12-3 or TRBV12-4 and TRBJ2-7; 13 bases agree with TRBD2. The CDR3 is 16 amino acids. V lost 7 bases, J lost 6 bases, and 12 bases stayed unmatched. This CDR3 reads CASTRLAGGIQGEQYF. DNA for the CDR3: TGTGCCAGCACCCGACTAGCGGGGGGTATTCAAGGCGAGCAGTACTTC.

The V gene is TRBV6-6, the J gene TRBJ2-7, with D maybe TRBD1 (6 bases). The CDR3 is 13 residues long. Germline-derived CDR1 and CDR2 are MNHNY and SVGAGI (reference sequence). The germline V and J ends were trimmed by 8 bases and 3 bases, with 14 bases remaining between them. DNA of the CDR3: TGTGCCAGCGTCCGGACAGAAAACTACGAGCAGTACTTC. Translating it yields CASVRTENYEQYF.

DNA for the CDR3: TGCAGTGCTAGAGGACAGGGGCTTGGTTCACCCCTCCACTTT. It codes for CSARGQGLGSPLHF. The chain is built from TRBV20-1 and TRBJ1-6, with 8 bases aligning to TRBD1. The CDR3 totals 14 residues. Germline loops: CDR1 DFQATT, CDR2 SNEGSKA (reference sequence). Trimming cost V 1 base and J 9 bases; bases outside gene matches: 5.

This clonotype was counted a few times. The chain carries TRBV19 and TRBJ1-1; 7 bases are a match to TRBD1. CDR3 length: 14 residues. CDR1 is LNHDA and CDR2 is SQIVND in the germline V gene (reference sequence). The V and J ends lost 3 bases and 1 base, in that order; junction bases with no gene match: 2. CDR3: CASSMTGTNTEAFF. The CDR3 region has the DNA TGTGCCAGTAGTATGACAGGGACGAACACTGAAGCTTTCTTT.

The CDR3 sequence is CASSGGQGQQETQYF. The CDR3 DNA reads as TGTGCCAGCAGTGGTGGTCAGGGGCAACAAGAGACCCAGTACTTC. The J gene is TRBJ2-5, the V gene TRBV6-1, with D possibly TRBD1 on 6 matching bases. The CDR3 is made up of 15 amino acids. Germline V lookup: CDR1 MNHNS, CDR2 SASEGT. Trimming shortened V by 4 bases and J by 2 bases, and 14 bases separated the two germline ends.

The J gene is TRBJ2-3, the V gene TRBV7-9, with 8 bases matching TRBD2. Per germline, CDR1 SEHNR and CDR2 FQNEAQ (reference sequence). The CDR3 runs to 16 residues. V gave up 5 bases and J gave up 4 bases; unmatched junction bases: 11. CDR3 in DNA: TGTGCCAGCAGCCCCCTGTCGGGACTAGGGCCAGATACGCAGTATTTT. It is translated as CASSPLSGLGPDTQYF.

The chain couples TRBV20-1 to TRBJ2-7, with 7 bases identical to TRBD2. Germline CDR1 reads DFQATT; CDR2 reads SNEGSKA (reference sequence). The CDR3 runs to 13 residues. Germline trimming cut 5 bases from V and 7 bases from J; bases unmatched to any gene: 11. This CDR3 reads CSALAGASNEQYF. Written as DNA, the CDR3 is TGCAGTGCTCTGGCGGGAGCAAGCAATGAGCAGTACTTC.

The rearrangement joins TRBV7-3 to TRBJ2-1; tentatively, D is TRBD1 (7 bases). The CDR3 is made up of 18 amino acids. V lost 5 bases to trimming and J lost 4 bases, with 24 bases between them. Germline loops: CDR1 SGHTA, CDR2 FQGTGA. Here the CDR3 DNA reads TGTGCCAGCAGCCCCTCGTTGGCCCGCAGGGGGACTTACAATGAGCAGTTCTTC. This translates into CASSPSLARRGTYNEQFF.

In its sample, this clonotype was seen a few times. This sequence joins TRBV6-6 and TRBJ2-5; 7 bases map to TRBD2. There are 16 residues in the CDR3. Per germline, CDR1 MNHNY and CDR2 SVGAGI (reference sequence). The J segment lost 1 base and the V segment lost 0 bases, leaving 5 bases of the junction unmatched. The CDR3 DNA follows: TGTGCCAGCAGTTACTCGTCCAGCGGGACCCAAGAGACCCAGTACTTC. Amino acid sequence: CASSYSSSGTQETQYF.

This clonotype came up many times. The genes are TRBV7-9 and TRBJ1-4; perhaps TRBD1 as D (6 bases). Germline V gene sequence: CDR1 SEHNR, CDR2 FQNEAQ (reference sequence). There are 16 residues in the CDR3. Deletions cut 4 bases from V and 6 bases from J, with 18 bases between. The CDR3 nucleotides are TGTGCCAGCAGCTACCTCCTTAGGGGGGGCGATGAAAAACTGTTTTTT. Its protein is CASSYLLRGGDEKLFF.

The chain links TRBV2 to TRBJ2-4; possibly TRBD1 for D (6 bases). Matching the DNA end better, TRBJ2-5 makes the J call doubtful. CDR3 length: 13 residues. CDR1 and CDR2 from the germline V gene are SNHLY and FYNNEI. CDR3 bases: TGTGCCAGCAGTGAAAGTATCAGGGGGACCCAGTACTTC. Its protein product is CASSESIRGTQYF.

The chain joins TRBV20-1 to TRBJ2-5; D perhaps matches TRBD1 (6 bases). The better agreement between TRBJ2-7 and the DNA end casts doubt on the J call. The CDR3 contains 12 residues. Germline V CDR1 and CDR2: DFQATT, SNEGSKA (reference sequence). The DNA of the CDR3 is TGCAGTGCTAGTAGGGGGATCGGCGAGCAGTACTTC. It specifies CSASRGIGEQYF.

This clonotype was observed a few times. The chain is built from TRBV12-3 or TRBV12-4 and TRBJ1-2; D unclear. V was shortened by 1 base and J by 4 bases, with 13 bases between the two germline ends. This CDR3 contains 15 residues. CDR3 amino acids: CASSLEGLRGYGYTF. CDR3 DNA sequence: TGTGCCAGCAGTTTAGAAGGGCTACGGGGCTATGGCTACACCTTC.

The table lists this clonotype with a count of one. The chain employs TRBV9 and TRBJ2-3; D call uncertain. CDR1 and CDR2 (germline): SGDLS, YYNGEE. The CDR3 runs to 14 residues. Trimming took off 0 bases at V and 2 bases at J, with 7 bases between the two ends. The CDR3 sequence: CASSVGILTDTQYF. CDR3 DNA sequence: TGTGCCAGCAGCGTAGGAATTCTCACAGATACGCAGTATTTT.